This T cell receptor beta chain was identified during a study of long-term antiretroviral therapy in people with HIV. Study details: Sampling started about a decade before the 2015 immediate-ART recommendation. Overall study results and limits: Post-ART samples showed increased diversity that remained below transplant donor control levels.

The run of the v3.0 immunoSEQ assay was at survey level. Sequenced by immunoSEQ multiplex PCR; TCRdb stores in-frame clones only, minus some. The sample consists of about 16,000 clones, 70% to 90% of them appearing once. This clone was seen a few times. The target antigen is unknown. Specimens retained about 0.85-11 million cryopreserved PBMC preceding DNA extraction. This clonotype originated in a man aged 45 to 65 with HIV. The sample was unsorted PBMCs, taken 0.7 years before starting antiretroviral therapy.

CDR3 sequence (DNA): TGTGCCAGCAGTGAAGAGTATGGTTCGGGTGGCTACACCTTC. This codes for CASSEEYGSGGYTF. The rearrangement links TRBV25-1 to TRBJ1-2; D remains unclear. Germline CDR1 reads MGHDK; CDR2 reads SYGVNS. V gave up 2 bases and J gave up 7 bases, with 14 bases separating them. The CDR3 spans 14 residues.